This T cell receptor beta chain was observed in a study of high-grade serous ovarian cancer treatment subgroups. Study information: Mean per sample: about 14,000 reads, some 7,300 unique TCR beta rearrangements.

Study results and caveats: Tumors within one patient showed repertoire similarity of roughly 0.11 to 0.8. The analyses considered CDR3 and ignored CDR1 and CDR2. These tumor repertoires lack spatial information from bulk sequencing.

Tumor samples were obtained before definitive surgery or chemotherapy. Only in-frame clones appear in the TCRdb table, and some are missing; sequencing was by immunoSEQ multiplex PCR. Found here are 9,500 to 15,000 clones, approximately 85% of them singletons; the top ten hold approximately 2.9%. V dropped 4 bases and J dropped 1 base, with 9 bases sitting between them. The germline V gene has CDR1 MGHDK and CDR2 SYGVNS. CDR3 length: 14 amino acids. Turning to this clone: Its antigen remains unidentified.

The chain has TRBV25-1 and TRBJ2-3; D gene uncertain. The sequence came from a human donor with high-grade serous ovarian cancer. Source material: tumor tissue. CDR3 region: CASSGGLGTDTQYF. The DNA for the CDR3 is TGTGCCAGCAGTGGTGGCTTAGGCACAGATACGCAGTATTTT.